These 28 T cell receptor beta chains were sequenced from one sample in a study of T cells after yellow fever vaccination. TCRdb called the 5' RACE reads again in MiXCR, with one record for every CDR3 protein. The repertoire consists of about 340,000 distinct CDR3 sequences, with around 13% occurring once and the leading ten covering more than 3%. This material consisted of CD4+ T cells sorted from PBMCs, taken 15 days after the yellow fever booster vaccination. Receptors were obtained from a man younger than 35 who received the YFV17D yellow fever vaccine.

This chain uses TRBV12-3 or TRBV12-4 with TRBJ1-6; TRBD1 matches 9 bases. The CDR3 covers 17 residues. With V trimmed by 6 bases and J by 0 bases, 6 bases remained unmatched. The CDR3 nucleotides are TGTGCCAGCAGCGAAGGGACAGGGAGCTCCTATAATTCACCCCTCCACTTT. This codes for CASSEGTGSSYNSPLHF.

This clonotype was seen only a few times. The genes are TRBV10-3 and TRBJ1-2, with D tentatively TRBD1 (5 bases). The V end was cut by 2 bases, the J end by 6 bases, with 10 bases between. The CDR3 length is 13 residues. The V gene's germline CDR1 is ENHRY and CDR2 SYGVKD. CDR3 bases: TGTGCCATCAGTGAGAGACAGACAGATGGCTACACCTTC. Translation: CAISERQTDGYTF.

This clonotype showed up just a few times. The chain employs TRBV10-1 and TRBJ1-1, with D perhaps TRBD1 (6 bases). V dropped 3 bases and J dropped 8 bases, with 10 bases sitting between them. The CDR3 is 12 amino acids. Germline V lookup: CDR1 WNHNN, CDR2 SYGVQD (reference sequence). The DNA of the CDR3 is TGCGCCAGCAGTGATCATGGGACAGAAGCTTTCTTT. The encoded protein is CASSDHGTEAFF.

The V call is TRBV5-1, the J call TRBJ2-3; 15 bases are a match to TRBD2. CDR3 size: 18 residues. With V trimmed by 2 bases and J by 4 bases, 8 bases remained unmatched. Germline assignment: CDR1 SGHRS and CDR2 YFSETQ. The CDR3 here is CASSFRTSGGANADTQYF. CDR3 DNA: TGCGCCAGCAGCTTTAGGACTAGCGGGGGGGCCAACGCAGATACGCAGTATTTT.

A few counts support this clonotype. V gene TRBV27 combines with J gene TRBJ2-7, with D possibly being TRBD2 (5 bases). The CDR3 extends over 16 amino acids. V lost 6 bases to trimming and J lost 0 bases, with 18 bases between them. Germline V gives CDR1 MNHEY, CDR2 SMNVEV (reference sequence). The CDR3 loop reads CASSRKGTGVSYEQYF. The DNA of the CDR3 is TGTGCCAGCAGCCGTAAGGGCACCGGGGTCTCCTACGAGCAGTACTTC.

This clonotype was observed a handful of times. The V and J genes are TRBV27 and TRBJ1-1, with D maybe TRBD1 (6 bases). The CDR3 covers 14 residues. Trimming pared 3 bases from V and 5 bases from J, leaving 13 bases between. The germline V gene has CDR1 MNHEY and CDR2 SMNVEV (reference sequence). CDR3 DNA sequence: TGTGCCAGCAGTTTGAAAACAGGGTTTACTGAAGCTTTCTTT. Translated, it gives CASSLKTGFTEAFF.

The chain is built from TRBV30 and TRBJ1-5; D not resolved. CDR3 length: 14 amino acids. V lost 3 bases, J lost 0 bases, and 9 bases lay in between. Germline CDR1 GTSNPN, CDR2 SVGIG (reference sequence). The DNA for the CDR3 is TGTGCCTGGAGCCCGGGTGGTAGCAATCAGCCCCAGCATTTT. Translation gives CAWSPGGSNQPQHF.

The chain carries TRBV6-5 and TRBJ2-3; D unresolved. The V gene's germline CDR1 is MNHEY and CDR2 SVGAGI. V was clipped by 2 bases and J by 0 bases, with 6 bases between them. This CDR3 is built from 14 residues. The CDR3 region is CASSYTPSTDTQYF. As DNA, the CDR3 is TGTGCCAGCAGTTACACCCCTAGCACAGATACGCAGTATTTT.

CDR3 sequence (DNA): TGTGCCAGCAGCTCACGGTTGAACACTGAAGCTTTCTTT. Protein product: CASSSRLNTEAFF. This sequence joins TRBV7-9 and TRBJ1-1; D unclear. CDR1 and CDR2 (germline): SEHNR, FQNEAQ (reference sequence). The CDR3 consists of 13 residues. The ends were cut back, 4 bases at V and 0 bases at J, with 6 bases in the middle.

This clonotype turned up a few times. V gene TRBV4-3 combines with J gene TRBJ2-7; D is undetermined. The germline V gene has CDR1 LGHNA and CDR2 YSLEER. The CDR3 consists of 16 residues. V shed 2 bases and J shed 4 bases, with 18 bases lying between them. This CDR3 is CASSQSLAGDSYEQYF. The CDR3 DNA sequence: TGCGCCAGCAGCCAATCCTTGGCAGGTGACTCATACGAGCAGTACTTC.

This clonotype turned up a few times. The chain carries TRBV12-3 or TRBV12-4 and TRBJ1-5, with a possible D match to TRBD1 (5 bases). CDR3 length equals 13 residues. Trimming stripped 5 bases from V and 3 bases from J, with 8 bases between. The CDR3 DNA follows: TGTGCCAGCAGTGGGACTACCAATCAGCCCCAGCATTTT. This translates into CASSGTTNQPQHF.

This chain uses TRBV7-7 with TRBJ1-2, with D unresolved. The germline V gene encodes CDR1 SSHAT and CDR2 FNYEAQ (reference sequence). The CDR3 runs to 13 residues. CDR3 nucleotide sequence: TGTGCTACGCTCGCTTCCTTCAACTATGGCTACACCTTC. It is translated as CATLASFNYGYTF.

V gene TRBV12-3 or TRBV12-4 combines with J gene TRBJ2-7; 10 bases line up with TRBD1. J lost 5 bases, V lost 6 bases, and 7 bases had no gene match. The CDR3 runs 14 residues. DNA for the CDR3: TGTGCCAGCAGCATCGGGACAGGGGCCCACGAGCAGTACGTC. Residues: CASSIGTGAHEQYV.

This clonotype was seen a few times. The CDR3 DNA follows: TGTGCCAGCTCACAGAGCTCCTATAATTCACCCCTCCACTTT. Its protein product is CASSQSSYNSPLHF. The gene calls are TRBV18 and TRBJ1-6; unclear D gene. V lost 4 bases and J 0 bases, leaving 4 bases between the germline ends. This CDR3 comprises 14 residues. CDR1 and CDR2 (germline): KGHSH, LQKENI.

This chain joins TRBV5-1 and TRBJ2-6; D is ambiguous. Germline V gene data show CDR1 as SGHRS and CDR2 as YFSETQ. The ends were cut back, 4 bases at V and 11 bases at J, with 7 bases in the middle. CDR3 length equals 11 residues. For the CDR3, the DNA is TGCGCCAGCAGCCTAAACCACGTCCTGACTTTC. Its translation is CASSLNHVLTF.

The gene calls are TRBV2 and TRBJ2-1, with D perhaps given as TRBD1 or TRBD2 (5 bases each). The CDR3 length is 15 residues. V lost 5 bases to trimming and J lost 0 bases, with 11 bases between them. CDR1 and CDR2 (germline): SNHLY, FYNNEI. The CDR3 DNA is TGTGCCAGCAGTTCTGGGACCCGCTCCTACAATGAGCAGTTCTTC. This sequence encodes CASSSGTRSYNEQFF.

This chain connects TRBV5-1 to TRBJ2-5; TRBD1 might be the D (5 bases). This CDR3 contains 16 residues. V was pared by 0 bases and J by 3 bases, with 15 bases between. CDR1 is SGHRS, CDR2 YFSETQ, per germline. The CDR3 sequence: CASSLDTGSLEETQYF. In DNA, the CDR3 is TGCGCCAGCAGCTTGGACACAGGTTCCTTGGAAGAGACCCAGTACTTC.

This clonotype was counted at least ten times. V usage is TRBV9 and J usage is TRBJ2-6; TRBD2 might be the D (6 bases). Trimming stripped 4 bases from V and 0 bases from J, with 17 bases between. The CDR3 totals 18 residues. CDR1 and CDR2 (germline): SGDLS, YYNGEE. CDR3 region: CASSFSGRRVSGANVLTF. CDR3 nucleotide sequence: TGTGCCAGCAGCTTTTCGGGACGGAGGGTCTCTGGGGCCAACGTCCTGACTTTC.

This clonotype showed up many times. The chain links TRBV7-9 to TRBJ2-1; TRBD1 might be the D (5 bases). CDR3 length: 16 amino acids. The ends were cut back, 1 base at V and 0 bases at J, with 10 bases in the middle. Per the germline V gene, CDR1 is SEHNR and CDR2 is FQNEAQ (reference sequence). CDR3 DNA sequence: TGTGCCAGCAGCTTAGTACTGGGGCTCTCCTACAATGAGCAGTTCTTC. As protein: CASSLVLGLSYNEQFF.

The chain couples TRBV10-2 to TRBJ2-1; D is uncertain. The CDR3 covers 12 residues. Trimming removed 3 bases from V and 10 bases from J, with 10 bases in between. Looked up from germline, CDR1 is WSHSY and CDR2 is SAAADI. CDR3 bases: TGCGCCAGCAGTGAATACTCCAGGGAGCAGTTCTTC. Protein product: CASSEYSREQFF.

In this sample, this clonotype turned up many times. This chain uses TRBV7-2 with TRBJ1-2; no definite D call. The V gene lost 3 bases and the J gene lost 4 bases, with 9 bases spanning the gap. The CDR3 runs 13 residues. Germline V lookup: CDR1 SGHTA, CDR2 FQGNSA. CDR3 in amino acids: CASSFPPIYGYTF. The DNA of the CDR3 is TGTGCCAGCAGCTTTCCCCCAATCTATGGCTACACCTTC.

The chain is built from TRBV4-3 and TRBJ1-2; no clear D. V was shortened by 3 bases and J by 7 bases, with 12 bases between the two germline ends. Germline CDR1 LGHNA, CDR2 YSLEER. The CDR3 contains 13 residues. The CDR3 is CASSQAGAAGYTF. The CDR3 region has the DNA TGCGCCAGCAGCCAGGCCGGAGCGGCTGGCTACACCTTC.

This chain uses TRBV5-1 with TRBJ2-4, with D perhaps matching TRBD2 (6 bases). The V end was cut by 1 base, the J end by 5 bases, with 7 bases between. Germline CDR1 SGHRS, CDR2 YFSETQ. The CDR3 covers 13 residues. The CDR3 DNA is TGCGCCAGCAGCTTGTCGGGGGAAAACATTCAGTACTTC. Translated, it gives CASSLSGENIQYF.

This rearrangement joins TRBV5-1 to TRBJ2-3; a possible D gene is TRBD2 (6 bases). V was cut by 0 bases and J by 0 bases, with 11 bases left in between. Germline CDR1 reads SGHRS; CDR2 reads YFSETQ. This CDR3 spans 16 amino acids. The CDR3 DNA sequence: TGCGCCAGCAGCTTGGGAGGACTACCAAGCACAGATACGCAGTATTTT. This encodes CASSLGGLPSTDTQYF. The entire variable domain, with the rest obtained from reference TRBV5-1 and TRBJ2-3, is as follows: KAGVTQTPRYLIKTRGQQVTLSCSPISGHRSVSWYQQTPGQGLQFLFEYFSETQRNKGNFPGRFSGRQFSNSRSEMNVSTLELGDSALYLCASSLGGLPSTDTQYFGPGTRLTVL.

The chain uses TRBV7-2 and TRBJ2-7, with D possibly being TRBD2 (6 bases). From germline, CDR1 is SGHTA and CDR2 FQGNSA. The CDR3 is 16 amino acids. The V gene lost 0 bases and the J gene lost 0 bases, with 12 bases spanning the gap. CDR3 nucleotide sequence: TGTGCCAGCAGCTTAGCTGGACGGGGGATCTCCTACGAGCAGTACTTC. Translated, it gives CASSLAGRGISYEQYF. The full variable domain, rest sourced from reference TRBV7-2 and TRBJ2-7, is GAGVSQSPSNKVTEKGKDVELRCDPISGHTALYWYRQSLGQGLEFLIYFQGNSAPDKSGLPSDRFSAERTGGSVSTLTIQRTQQEDSAVYLCASSLAGRGISYEQYFGPGTRLTVT.

This clonotype occurred once. The J gene is TRBJ2-3, the V gene TRBV24-1; TRBD2 might be the D (5 bases). CDR1 is KGHDR, CDR2 SFDVKD, per germline. Trimming removed 7 bases at V and 5 bases at J, with 12 bases between. The CDR3 consists of 13 residues. The DNA of the CDR3 is TGTGCCACCAGGGGCAGCGGAGGAGATACGCAGTATTTT. Its translation is CATRGSGGDTQYF.

This chain uses TRBV4-1 with TRBJ1-1, with 10 bases that match TRBD1. The germline V gene has CDR1 MGHRA and CDR2 YSYEKL. The CDR3 has 17 residues. With 3 bases clipped from V and 7 bases from J, the junction kept 14 bases outside the gene matches. CDR3 DNA: TGCGCCAGCAGCCAGAGCAGGTTGGGACAGGGGACTTTTGAAGCTTTCTTT. Encoded protein: CASSQSRLGQGTFEAFF.

This clonotype has ten or more counts. The rearrangement links TRBV7-9 to TRBJ1-1; D is ambiguous. CDR1 and CDR2 from the germline V gene are SEHNR and FQNEAQ (reference sequence). This CDR3 is built from 13 residues. V lost 3 bases and J 3 bases, leaving 8 bases between the germline ends. CDR3 loop: CASSFGQYTEAFF. DNA for the CDR3: TGTGCCAGCAGCTTCGGCCAGTACACTGAAGCTTTCTTT.